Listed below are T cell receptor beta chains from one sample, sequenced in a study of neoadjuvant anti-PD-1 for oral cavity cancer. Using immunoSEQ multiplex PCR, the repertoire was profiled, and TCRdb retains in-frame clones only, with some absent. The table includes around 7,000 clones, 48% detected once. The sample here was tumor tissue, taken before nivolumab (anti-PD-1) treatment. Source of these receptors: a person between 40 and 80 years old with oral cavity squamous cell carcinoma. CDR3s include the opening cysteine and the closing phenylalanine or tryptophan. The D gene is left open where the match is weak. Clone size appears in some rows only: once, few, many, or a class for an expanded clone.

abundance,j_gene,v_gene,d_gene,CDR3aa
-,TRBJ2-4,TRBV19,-,CASSFRDAVDAGDIQYF
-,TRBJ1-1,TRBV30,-,CAWMTTEAFF
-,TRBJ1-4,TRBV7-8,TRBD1,CASSSLGQINEKLFF
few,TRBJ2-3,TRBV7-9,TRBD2,CASSLVAGVTDTQYF
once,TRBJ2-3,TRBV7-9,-,CASSIFGEVLKDTQYF
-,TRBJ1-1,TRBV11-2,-,CASSQGNTEAFF
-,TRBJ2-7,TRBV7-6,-,CASSLQAGPTYEQYF
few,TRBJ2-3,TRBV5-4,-,CASRSFTADTQYF
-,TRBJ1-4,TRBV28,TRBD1,CASSLITGGREKLFF
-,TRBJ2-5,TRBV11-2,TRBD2,CASTLAAGNQETQYF
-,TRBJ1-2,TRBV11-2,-,CASSLESAGGYTF
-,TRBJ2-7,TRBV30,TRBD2,CAWTSSGGTYEQYF
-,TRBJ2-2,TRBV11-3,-,CASSPRQGPTGELFF
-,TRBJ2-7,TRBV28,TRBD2,CASRHSPGLADQSGEQYF
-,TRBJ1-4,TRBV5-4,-,CASSPQGGIREKLFF
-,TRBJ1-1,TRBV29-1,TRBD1,CSVWTGGNTEAFF
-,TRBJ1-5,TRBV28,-,CASSSQIGNNQPQHF
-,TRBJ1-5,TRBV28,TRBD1,CASSLLQGQGSKPQHF
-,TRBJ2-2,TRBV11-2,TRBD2,CASSSRTSGGVTGELFF
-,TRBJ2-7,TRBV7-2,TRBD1,CASSLEMFRDRGRNEQYF
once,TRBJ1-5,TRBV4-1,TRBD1,CASSQDRSGTGKEPQHF
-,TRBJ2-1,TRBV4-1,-,CASSRIPGGRDEQFF
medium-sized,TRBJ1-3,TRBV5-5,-,CASSTGSSGNTIYF
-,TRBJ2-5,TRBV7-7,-,CASSLQGGSGAGTQYF
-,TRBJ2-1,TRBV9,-,CASSVDPTFNTYNEQFF
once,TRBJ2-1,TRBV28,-,CASRSLGSSYNEQFF
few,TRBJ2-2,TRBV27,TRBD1,CASSNGLRTGNTGELFF
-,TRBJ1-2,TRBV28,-,CAGGRTWGYGYTF
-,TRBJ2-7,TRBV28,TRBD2,CASSLVPLAGVYEQYF
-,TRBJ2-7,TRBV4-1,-,CASSQEGGGSPYGQYF
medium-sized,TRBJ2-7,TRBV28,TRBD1,CASSEPGQGRYEQYF
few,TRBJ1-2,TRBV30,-,CAWTPGELIYGYTF
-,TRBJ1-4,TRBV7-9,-,CASSFSPNEKLFF
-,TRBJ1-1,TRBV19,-,CASSMRGITEAFF
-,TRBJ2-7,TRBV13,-,CASSPWARPNEQYF
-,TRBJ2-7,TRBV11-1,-,CASSSKDFTYEQYF
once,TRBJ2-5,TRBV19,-,CASSIRTQETQYF
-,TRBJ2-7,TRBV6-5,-,CASRNRVREQYF
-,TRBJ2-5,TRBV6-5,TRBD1,CASSSGGRETQYF
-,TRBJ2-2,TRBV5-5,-,CASSLSGESGELFF
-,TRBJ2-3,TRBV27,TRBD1,CASRPPTGGVHVDTQYF
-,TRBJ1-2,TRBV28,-,CASSARTANYGYTF
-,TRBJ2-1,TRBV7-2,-,CASSLGNYEQFF
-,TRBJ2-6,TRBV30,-,CAWSVERVGPGANVLTF
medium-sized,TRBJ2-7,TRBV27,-,CATRLGHDYEQYF